A single sample is the source of the 24 T cell receptor beta chains below, sequenced in a study of diagnostic markers for celiac disease. TCRdb processed the reads again and assigns one entry to each CDR3 protein, with no DNA. Its listing shows approximately 1,300 distinct CDR3 sequences. What was sequenced was either unsorted cells or a sorted T cell fraction (not recorded which). The receptors originated from a human donor. This table probably holds off-target reads from a library built for another chain.

The chain links TRBV18 to TRBJ1-1. Germline V gene data show CDR1 as KGHSH and CDR2 as LQKENI. The CDR3 sequence is 14 residues long. The CDR3 region is CASSPHLWNTEAFF.

J is TRBJ1-4 and V is TRBV2. Germline V gene data show CDR1 as SNHLY and CDR2 as FYNNEI. This CDR3 has 14 amino acids. CDR3 in amino acids: CASSGPPRNEKLFF.

The chain has TRBV28 and TRBJ2-7; the TCRdb call, TRBD1, lacks DNA for checking. The CDR3 spans 16 residues. Germline values: CDR1 MDHEN, CDR2 SYDVKM. The CDR3 spells CASSFRDRGKAYEQYF.

The chain carries TRBV27 and TRBJ1-2; TCRdb's D call of TRBD1 is untestable without DNA. CDR1 is MNHEY, CDR2 SMNVEV, per germline (reference sequence). The CDR3 length is 14 residues. CDR3 region: CASSWGREIFGYTF.

The chain is built from TRBV28 and TRBJ1-1. CDR3 length equals 16 residues. Looked up from germline, CDR1 is MDHEN and CDR2 is SYDVKM. CDR3 residues: CASSLSWVDMNTEAFF. The complete variable domain, with remaining parts taken from reference TRBV28 and TRBJ1-1, reads DVKVTQSSRYLVKRTGEKVFLECVQDMDHENMFWYRQDPGLGLRLIYFSYDVKMKEKGDIPEGYSVSREKKERFSLILESASTNQTSMYLCASSLSWVDMNTEAFFGQGTRLTVV.

This sequence joins TRBV20-1 and TRBJ1-1. Germline V lookup: CDR1 DFQATT, CDR2 SNEGSKA (reference sequence). The CDR3 is 15 residues long. CDR3 sequence reads: CSARDYLGSYTEAFF.

This sequence joins TRBV2 and TRBJ1-6. There are 13 residues in the CDR3. CDR1 and CDR2 from the germline V gene are SNHLY and FYNNEI. CDR3: CASSEAWNSPLHF.

The chain joins TRBV2 to TRBJ2-3; TCRdb returns TRBD2, unconfirmable since there is no DNA. The length of the CDR3 is 17 residues. Germline assignment: CDR1 SNHLY and CDR2 FYNNEI. The CDR3 here is CASKYLEASGSTDTQYF.

Its frequency marks this clonotype as large (0.1 to 1%). The CDR3 is CAISDRGRDSYEQYF. The chain has TRBV10-3 and TRBJ2-7; TCRdb gives TRBD2 as the D gene, but with no DNA this cannot be confirmed. This CDR3 is 15 amino acids long. CDR1 ENHRY and CDR2 SYGVKD come from the germline V gene.

Its frequency marks this clonotype as hyperexpanded. The chain links TRBV7-2 to TRBJ1-2; the D call of TRBD1 rests on TCRdb alone, since no DNA is present to check it. This CDR3 has 15 amino acids. From germline, CDR1 is SGHTA and CDR2 FQGNSA. The CDR3 region is CASSPTPGQHYGYTF.

The rearrangement joins TRBV20-1 to TRBJ2-3; TCRdb selects TRBD1, and the lack of DNA leaves this call unchecked. Per the germline V gene, CDR1 is DFQATT and CDR2 is SNEGSKA (reference sequence). CDR3 size: 13 residues. CDR3 loop: CSATTGNPDTQYF.

The chain uses TRBV20-1 and TRBJ1-5; absent DNA, TCRdb's TRBD1 call cannot be checked. Germline assignment: CDR1 DFQATT and CDR2 SNEGSKA (reference sequence). CDR3 length: 16 amino acids. The CDR3 here is CSAREGGSNSNQPQHF.

By frequency, this clonotype registers large. This chain connects TRBV7-3 to TRBJ1-1. CDR1 is SGHTA and CDR2 is FQGTGA in the germline V gene. CDR3 length equals 13 residues. The CDR3 reads CASSFGPETEAFF. The full variable domain, with the rest looked up from reference TRBV7-3 and TRBJ1-1, is GAGVSQTPSNKVTEKGKYVELRCDPISGHTALYWYRQSLGQGPEFLIYFQGTGAADDSGLPNDRFFAVRPEGSVSTLKIQRTERGDSAVYLCASSFGPETEAFFGQGTRLTVV.

The rearrangement links TRBV7-6 to TRBJ1-2. CDR1 and CDR2 (germline): SGHVS, FNYEAQ. The CDR3 length is 14 residues. The CDR3 here is CASSLGAANYGYTF.

This sequence joins TRBV9 and TRBJ1-2. Germline V lookup: CDR1 SGDLS, CDR2 YYNGEE. This CDR3 comprises 14 residues. CDR3 loop: CASSVARDARGYTF. The variable domain in full, completed from reference TRBV9 and TRBJ1-2, reads DSGVTQTPKHLITATGQRVTLRCSPRSGDLSVYWYQQSLDQGLQFLIQYYNGEERAKGNILERFSAQQFPDLHSELNLSSLELGDSALYFCASSVARDARGYTFGSGTRLTVV.

The chain uses TRBV4-2 and TRBJ1-2; the D gene TCRdb calls, TRBD1, cannot be checked with no DNA. Per germline, CDR1 LGHNA and CDR2 YNFKEQ. This CDR3 is built from 15 residues. CDR3 protein: CASSQAARDRGRYTF.

V gene TRBV2 combines with J gene TRBJ1-2; the TCRdb D gene call, TRBD1, has no DNA to confirm it. CDR3 size: 15 residues. Per the germline V gene, CDR1 is SNHLY and CDR2 is FYNNEI. CDR3 residues: CASNRDTLPGYGYTF.

This chain joins TRBV20-1 and TRBJ2-7. Germline values: CDR1 DFQATT, CDR2 SNEGSKA (reference sequence). The CDR3 sequence is 14 residues long. This chain's CDR3 is CSARGRVGSYEQYF.

Frequency places this clonotype as large. The chain combines TRBV15 with TRBJ1-5; there is no DNA to check the TCRdb D call of TRBD1. Germline-derived CDR1 and CDR2 are LNHNV and YYDKDF (reference sequence). This CDR3 has 15 residues. CDR3 residues: CATSRDQGGWQPQHF.

This clonotype ranks as medium-sized in terms of frequency. The chain carries TRBV18 and TRBJ2-1. The CDR3 sequence is 14 residues long. From germline, CDR1 is KGHSH and CDR2 LQKENI. The CDR3 loop reads CASSPGETYNEQFF.

The chain is built from TRBV12-3 or TRBV12-4 and TRBJ2-5. This CDR3 contains 13 residues. The CDR3 sequence is CASSLTAQETQYF.

In terms of frequency, this clonotype is large (0.1 to 1%). The rearrangement uses TRBV9 and TRBJ2-2. CDR3 length equals 16 residues. Germline loops: CDR1 SGDLS, CDR2 YYNGEE. The CDR3 sequence: CASSVGPLANTGELFF.

This clonotype is identified as large from frequency. The chain recombines TRBV6-6 with TRBJ1-1; the TCRdb call, TRBD1, lacks DNA for checking. The CDR3 is made up of 13 amino acids. Looked up from germline, CDR1 is MNHNY and CDR2 is SVGAGI (reference sequence). CDR3 protein: CASSDRGNTEAFF.

The chain recombines TRBV9 with TRBJ2-7. Germline V gene lookup returns CDR1 SGDLS and CDR2 YYNGEE. The CDR3 spans 13 residues. The CDR3 loop is CASSVEASYEQYF.